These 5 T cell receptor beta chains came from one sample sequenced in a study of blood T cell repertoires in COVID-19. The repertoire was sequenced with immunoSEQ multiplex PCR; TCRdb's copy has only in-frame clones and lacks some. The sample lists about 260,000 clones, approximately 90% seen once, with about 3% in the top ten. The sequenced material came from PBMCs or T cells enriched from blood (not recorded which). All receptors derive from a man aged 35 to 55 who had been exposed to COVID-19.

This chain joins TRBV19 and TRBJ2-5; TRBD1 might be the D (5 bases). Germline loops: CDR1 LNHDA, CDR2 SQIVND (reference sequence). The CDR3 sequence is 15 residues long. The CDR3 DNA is TGTGCATCTAGTCCTCTTGGGGCGTCCCAAGAGACCCAGTACTTC. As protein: CASSPLGASQETQYF.

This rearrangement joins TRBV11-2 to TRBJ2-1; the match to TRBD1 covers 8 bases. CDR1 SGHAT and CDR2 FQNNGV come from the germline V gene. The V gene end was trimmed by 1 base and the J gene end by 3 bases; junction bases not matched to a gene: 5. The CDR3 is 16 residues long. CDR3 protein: CASSLAGTGHYNEQFF. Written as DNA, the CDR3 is TGTGCCAGCAGCTTAGCCGGGACAGGACACTACAATGAGCAGTTCTTC.

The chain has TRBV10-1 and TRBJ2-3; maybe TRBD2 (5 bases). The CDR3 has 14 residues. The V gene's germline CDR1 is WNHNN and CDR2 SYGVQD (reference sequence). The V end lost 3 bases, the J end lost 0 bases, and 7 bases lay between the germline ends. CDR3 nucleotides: TGCGCCAGCAGTGACGGCGGGAGCACAGATACGCAGTATTTT. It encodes CASSDGGSTDTQYF.

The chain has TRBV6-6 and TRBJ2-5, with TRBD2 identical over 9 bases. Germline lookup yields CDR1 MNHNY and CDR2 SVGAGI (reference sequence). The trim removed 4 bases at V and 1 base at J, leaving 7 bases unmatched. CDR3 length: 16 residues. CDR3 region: CASSFLAGGTQETQYF. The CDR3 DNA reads TGTGCCAGCAGTTTTTTGGCGGGAGGGACCCAAGAGACCCAGTACTTC.

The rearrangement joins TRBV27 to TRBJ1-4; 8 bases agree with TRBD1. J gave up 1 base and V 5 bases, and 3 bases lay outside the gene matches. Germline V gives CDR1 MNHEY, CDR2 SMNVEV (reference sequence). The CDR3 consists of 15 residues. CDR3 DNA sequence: TGTGCCAGCAGTCCAGACAGGGGAACTAATGAAAAACTGTTTTTT. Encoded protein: CASSPDRGTNEKLFF.